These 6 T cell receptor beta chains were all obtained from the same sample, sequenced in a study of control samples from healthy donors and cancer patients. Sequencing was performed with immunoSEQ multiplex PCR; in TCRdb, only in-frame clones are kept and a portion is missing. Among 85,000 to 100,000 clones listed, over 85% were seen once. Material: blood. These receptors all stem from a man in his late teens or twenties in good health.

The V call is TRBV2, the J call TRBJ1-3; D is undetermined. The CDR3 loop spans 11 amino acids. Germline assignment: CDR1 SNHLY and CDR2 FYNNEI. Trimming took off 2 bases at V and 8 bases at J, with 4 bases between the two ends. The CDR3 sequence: CASSELHTIYF. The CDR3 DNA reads TGTGCCAGCAGTGAACTTCACACCATATATTTT.

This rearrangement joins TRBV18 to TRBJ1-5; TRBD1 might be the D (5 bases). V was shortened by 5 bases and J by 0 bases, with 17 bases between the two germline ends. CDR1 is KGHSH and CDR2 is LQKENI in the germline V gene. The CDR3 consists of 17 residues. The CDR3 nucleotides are TGTGCCAGCTCAGATCTCTCGTGGGGGGTTAGCAATCAGCCCCAGCATTTT. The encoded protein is CASSDLSWGVSNQPQHF.

DNA for the CDR3: TGTGCCAGCAGCTTAGATTGGACAGGGGCGCCAGGGAGCCAGCCCCAGCATTTT. Residues: CASSLDWTGAPGSQPQHF. J is TRBJ1-5 and V is TRBV7-8, with 9 nucleotides matching TRBD1. The CDR3 totals 18 residues. Trimming cost V 1 base and J 7 bases; bases outside gene matches: 14. CDR1 SGHVS and CDR2 FQNEAQ come from the germline V gene. Using reference TRBV7-8 and TRBJ1-5 for the parts outside the CDR3, the full variable domain is GAGVSQSPRYKVAKRGQDVALRCDPISGHVSLFWYQQALGQGPEFLTYFQNEAQLDKSGLPSDRFFAERPEGSVSTLKIQRTQQEDSAVYLCASSLDWTGAPGSQPQHFGDGTRLSIL.

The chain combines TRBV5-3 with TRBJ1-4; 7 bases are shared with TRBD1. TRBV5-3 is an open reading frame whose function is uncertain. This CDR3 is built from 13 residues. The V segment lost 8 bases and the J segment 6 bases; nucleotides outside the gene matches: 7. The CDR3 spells CARTGSLDEKLFF. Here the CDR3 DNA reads TGTGCCAGGACAGGGTCGTTGGATGAAAAACTGTTTTTT.

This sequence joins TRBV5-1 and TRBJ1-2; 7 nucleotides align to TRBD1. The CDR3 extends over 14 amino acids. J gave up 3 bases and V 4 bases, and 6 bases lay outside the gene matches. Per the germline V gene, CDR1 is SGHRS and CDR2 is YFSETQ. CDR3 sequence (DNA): TGCGCCAGCAGCCCCAGGGGGGTTGACTATGGCTACACCTTC. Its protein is CASSPRGVDYGYTF.

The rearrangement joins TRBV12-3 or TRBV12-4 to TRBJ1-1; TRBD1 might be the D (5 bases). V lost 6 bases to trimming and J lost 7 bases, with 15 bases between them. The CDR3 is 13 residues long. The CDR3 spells CASSLRIRDEAFF. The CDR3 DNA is TGTGCCAGCAGCCTAAGAATCAGGGATGAAGCTTTCTTT.